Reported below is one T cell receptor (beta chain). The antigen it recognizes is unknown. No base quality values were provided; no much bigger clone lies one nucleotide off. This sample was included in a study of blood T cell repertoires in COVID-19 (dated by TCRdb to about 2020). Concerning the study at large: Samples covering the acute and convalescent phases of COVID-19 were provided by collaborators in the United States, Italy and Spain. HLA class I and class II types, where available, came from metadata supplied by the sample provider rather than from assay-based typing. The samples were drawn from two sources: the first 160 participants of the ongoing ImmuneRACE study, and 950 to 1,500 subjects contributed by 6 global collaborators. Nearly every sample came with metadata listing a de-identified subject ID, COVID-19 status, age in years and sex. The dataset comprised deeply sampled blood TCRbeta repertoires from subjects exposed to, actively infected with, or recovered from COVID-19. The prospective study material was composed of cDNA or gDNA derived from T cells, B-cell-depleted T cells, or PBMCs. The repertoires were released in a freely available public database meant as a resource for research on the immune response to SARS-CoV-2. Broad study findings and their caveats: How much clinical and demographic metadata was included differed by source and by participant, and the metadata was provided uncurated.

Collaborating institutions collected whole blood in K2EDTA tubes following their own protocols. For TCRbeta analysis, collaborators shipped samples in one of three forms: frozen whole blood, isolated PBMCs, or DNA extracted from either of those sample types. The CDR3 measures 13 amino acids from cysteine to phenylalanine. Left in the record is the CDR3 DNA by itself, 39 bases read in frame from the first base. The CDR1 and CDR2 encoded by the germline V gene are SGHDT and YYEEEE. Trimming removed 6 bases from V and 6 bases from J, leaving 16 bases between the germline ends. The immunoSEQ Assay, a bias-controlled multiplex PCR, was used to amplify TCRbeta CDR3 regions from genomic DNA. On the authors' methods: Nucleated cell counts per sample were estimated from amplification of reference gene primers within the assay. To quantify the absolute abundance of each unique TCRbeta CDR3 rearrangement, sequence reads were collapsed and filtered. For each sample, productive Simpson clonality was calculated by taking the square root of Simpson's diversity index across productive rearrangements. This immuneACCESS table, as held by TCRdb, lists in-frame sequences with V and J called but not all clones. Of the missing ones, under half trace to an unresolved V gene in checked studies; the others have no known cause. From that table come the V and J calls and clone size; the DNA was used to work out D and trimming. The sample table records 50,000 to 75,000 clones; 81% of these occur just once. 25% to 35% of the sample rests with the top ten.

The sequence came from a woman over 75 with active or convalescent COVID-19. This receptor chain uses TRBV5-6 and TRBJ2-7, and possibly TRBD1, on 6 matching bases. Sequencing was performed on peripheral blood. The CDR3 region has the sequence CASTGQLTTEQYF. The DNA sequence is TGTGCCAGCACAGGACAGTTAACAACCGAGCAGTACTTC.